This TCR beta chain appears in the sequencing data of a study of cytomegalovirus exposure and HLA in healthy donors. The CDR3 length is 15 residues. J was trimmed by 3 bases and V by 3 bases; bases with no gene match: 7. The germline gives CDR1 SGHRS, CDR2 YFSETQ. The PCR used 60 Vbeta and 13 Jbeta primers. Clones were read by immunoSEQ multiplex PCR, and TCRdb kept only the in-frame ones, dropping some. This sample has about 160,000 clones; roughly 70% occur once, and the top ten carry 2.5% to 3%. The sequence derives from a woman aged 45-60 years in good health and CMV-seropositive. Sequencing was carried out using PBMCs. The rearrangement joins TRBV5-1 to TRBJ2-5, with 8 bases identical to TRBD1. CDR3 nucleotides: TGCGCCAGCAGCTCTGGACAGGGATGGAAAGAGACCCAGTACTTC. As protein: CASSSGQGWKETQYF.